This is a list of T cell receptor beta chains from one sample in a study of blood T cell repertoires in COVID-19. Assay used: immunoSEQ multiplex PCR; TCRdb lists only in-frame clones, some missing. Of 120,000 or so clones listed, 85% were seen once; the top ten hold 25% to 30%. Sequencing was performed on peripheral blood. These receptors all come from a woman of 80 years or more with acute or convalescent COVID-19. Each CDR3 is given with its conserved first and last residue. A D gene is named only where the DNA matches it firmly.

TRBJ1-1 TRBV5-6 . TGTGCCAGCAGCCGACGACAGGTCGGTGAAGCTTTCTTT CASSRRQVGEAFF
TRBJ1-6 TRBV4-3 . TGCGCCAGCAGCCAAGAATGGGCAGCTAATTCACCCCTCCACTTT CASSQEWAANSPLHF
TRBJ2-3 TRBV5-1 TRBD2 TGCGCCAGCAGCCATAGCGGGGGGGCTAGCACAGATACGCAGTATTTT CASSHSGGASTDTQYF
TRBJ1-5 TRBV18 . TGTGCCAGCTCCCCCCGGGAGGATCAGCCCCAGCATTTT CASSPREDQPQHF
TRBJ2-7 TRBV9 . TGTGCCAGCAGCGTAGCTACAGGGCCCTACGAGCAGTACTTC CASSVATGPYEQYF
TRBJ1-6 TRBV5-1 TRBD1 TGCGCCAGCAGCCCCGTGGCGGGGACAGCTAATTCACCCCTCCACTTT CASSPVAGTANSPLHF
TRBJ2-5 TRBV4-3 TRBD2 TGCGCCAGCTCGAGGACTAGCGGGCCCCAAGAGACCCAGTACTTC CASSRTSGPQETQYF
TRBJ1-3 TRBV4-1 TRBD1 TGCGCCAGCAGCCGGGGGACAGACCTGCACGCGAGCTCTGGAAACACCATATATTTT CASSRGTDLHASSGNTIYF
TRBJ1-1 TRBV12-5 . TGTGCTAGTGGTTTGGTACTTGGCAGGGGTAACACTGAAGCTTTCTTT CASGLVLGRGNTEAFF
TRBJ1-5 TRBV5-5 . TGTGCCAGCAGCCTATACCGGGGTCAGCCCCAGCATTTT CASSLYRGQPQHF
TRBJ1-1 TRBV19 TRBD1 TGTGCCAGTAGTATATGGACAGGGCCGGACACTGAAGCTTTCTTT CASSIWTGPDTEAFF